This T cell receptor beta chain was documented in a study of cytomegalovirus exposure and HLA in healthy donors (dated by TCRdb to 2016 to 2017). In the study overall: An earlier analysis of several hundred of the donors reported 276 Gb of sequence data and around 100 million unique TCR beta sequences obtained from 180 million or so T cells. About 280 gigabases of sequencing data and around 80 million unique TCR sequences made up an early release that covered under 750 HLA-typed donors. Among the approximately 400 genotyped donors, approximately 76% belonged to the genetic ancestry cluster associated with self-reported Caucasian donors. The aim of the study was to test whether cataloging public T cell receptors could identify signatures of past pathogen exposure. The study used immunosequencing to profile the T cell repertoires of hundreds of subjects and linked those repertoires to cytomegalovirus serostatus. A separate validation cohort of roughly 110 different subjects was used in addition to the roughly 700-subject first cohort. To predict cytomegalovirus infection status, the study combined high-throughput TCR immunosequencing, statistical association of individual TCRs with disease status, and machine learning. To study patterns of TCR occurrence, a later analysis re-analyzed previously published TCR beta repertoires from 600 to 750 donors and added high-resolution HLA genotyping. Rather than drawing on any new phenotypic data, the later analysis identified candidate immune exposures from TCR beta sequences and the way those sequences occurred across donors. An earlier analysis of fewer than 750 of the donors used high-throughput TCR beta sequencing to judge whether each TCR beta V gene segment behaved as functional or pseudogenic. Alongside the repertoire data, information on donor age, sex, ethnicity and CMV serostatus was compiled. A later genetic analysis took genome-wide SNP genotypes for about 65% of the 666 donors and used that subset as a discovery cohort. All discovery cohort repertoires had been generated using a single sequencing platform. HLA typing covered class I and class II loci at four-digit resolution. The number of donors typed differed by locus, with roughly 620-630 for A, B, C, DRB1 and DQB1, roughly 520 for DQA1, 600 to 610 for DPA1, and around 460 for DPB1. A few DR-DQ haplotypes were treated as single units for association and clustering because of strong linkage in the cohort. On average, 235,054 unique TCR beta nucleotide sequences were sequenced per donor among 398 genotyped donors of the cohort, with 15% to 20% of those sequences being non-productive. The paper as a whole reports these results and caveats: While some public TCRs were present in many individuals, most TCR sequences turned up only very rarely across donors. Assigning TCR associations to individual alleles was difficult when HLA alleles, especially DR and DQ, strongly co-occurred. In a later analysis, most CMV-associated TCR beta chains were found to appear HLA-restricted, with HLA associations seemingly driven largely by CMV exposure. The earlier analysis of 450 to 700 of the donors excluded some 16 rarely observed V segments, including chromosome 9 orphons, because counts were too low. In a later analysis, HLA-associated TCR beta chains showed more clonal expansion and lower generation probabilities than non-associated chains that were equally common. A few of the identified cytomegalovirus-associated TCR beta chains were confirmed in vitro to be specific for cytomegalovirus antigens. A group of highly shared sequence variants was considered likely to be a technical artifact of the sequencing pipeline. A further reported finding was that TCR beta sequences accurately predicted the HLA-A and HLA-B alleles for most subjects in the first cohort. According to a later analysis, TCR association rates differed among HLA loci, with DRB1 alleles showing the most associated TCRs and HLA-C alleles showing the fewest. In this cohort, only TCR beta chains were sequenced, and detectable features were limited by the absence of alpha or paired-chain data. A total of about 150 TCR beta chains were listed by the study as associated with cytomegalovirus. CMV serostatus was the only immune exposure information available for the cohort. Linkage disequilibrium might explain the correlated functional status among segregating V segments, but an unknown experimental factor could not be excluded. In a later genetic analysis, fewer N-insertions in productive TCRs were reported among donors in an Asian-associated ancestry cluster than the 666-donor mean. In an earlier analysis of approximately 590 of the donors, most TCR beta V segments appeared in productive rearrangements about 87% or about 30% of the time, broadly matching IMGT annotations. A later genetic analysis associated a missense DCLRE1C variant with V-gene and J-gene trimming of TCR beta chains, and an independent cohort replicated the association. In both the original and validation cohorts, the classifier was reported to diagnose cytomegalovirus status with high specificity and sensitivity. Several of the top co-occurrence clusters appeared to be linked to parvovirus B19, influenza, CMV and Epstein-Barr virus, according to a later analysis. Because HLA typing was unavailable for some donors at each locus, only the typed subset was used in association tests. According to the authors, the approach could potentially be generalized to other disease states and immunological phenotypes. Sequencing depth was assumed to be roughly uniform across donors in the presence/absence analyses, though that assumption may not hold. In a later analysis, some 17,000 TCR beta sequences were associated with specific HLA alleles at a false discovery rate of 0.05. Some IMGT-functional V segments, including TRBV6-2 and TRBV6-3, could not be distinguished by the 87-base-pair reads and were therefore excluded.

Libraries were built with the immunoSEQ multiplex PCR assay. The multiplex PCR relied on a mix of 60 forward primers for TCR Vbeta segments and 13 reverse primers for TCR Jbeta segments. The CDR3 region of rearranged TCR beta genes was amplified from genomic DNA by a multiplex PCR assay. On the Illumina HiSeq System, the amplified TCR beta libraries were sequenced as 87-base-pair reads. The original pipeline was this. In a later analysis, some 80 million unique TCR beta chains were counted across the 650 to 700 repertoires, and roughly 11 million of these chains were shared by at least two donors. A nearest-neighbor algorithm error-corrected the raw reads and collapsed the reads into unique sequences, merging closely related sequences to remove PCR and sequencing errors. Alignment of CDR3 sequences to IMGT reference sequences was used to assign V, D and J gene segments. For a sequence to be retained, at least a six-nucleotide match to both a V gene segment and a J gene segment was required. A rearrangement was called productive if the CDR3 had no stop codons and remained in frame with V and J, and every other rearrangement was called non-productive. Following IMGT convention, CDR3 was defined as the stretch from the second conserved V-encoded cysteine to the conserved J-encoded phenylalanine. The earlier analysis of 500 to 750 of the donors excluded any sequence lacking an unambiguous match to a single V gene segment. An earlier analysis of about 590 of the donors classified V segments as functional when productive rearrangements were above 56.7% and as segregating when the standard deviation between donors was above 5%. A statistical classification framework was built to diagnose cytomegalovirus status from the catalog of TCR beta chain sequences. In a later analysis, TCR nucleotide sequences were compared against IMGT/GENE-DB human TR gene sequences so that V and J genes could be assigned. The TCRdist pipeline was used in a later analysis to assign CDR3 sequences and most-parsimonious VDJ recombination scenarios. A later analysis defined each TCR beta chain by its CDR3 amino acid sequence plus V-gene family, and excluded reads lacking a unique V-gene family. In a later analysis, 450 to 600 highly shared, low-generation-probability nucleotide sequences were removed to address suspected cross-contamination and a sequencing artifact. In a later analysis, a clonal expansion index for each public chain was calculated from normalized within-repertoire ranks of inferred template counts. In a later analysis, generation probabilities were computed with a VDJ recombination model fitted to out-of-frame rearrangements, and the resulting probabilities were checked against IGoR. In a later analysis, TCR-TCR, TCR-HLA and TCR-CMV co-occurrence was scored with hypergeometric tests, and a repertoire-size bias correction was applied to TCR pairs. False discovery rates were estimated in a later analysis by permuting HLA or CMV assignments 20 times. In a later analysis, co-occurring TCRs were grouped using DBSCAN, with TCRdist sequence similarity added in when clustering inside HLA-allele-positive subsets. Repertoires with fewer than 30,000 or more than 120,000 public chains were left out of co-occurrence clustering, as were four to six repertoires with anomalous nucleotide sharing. Imported from immuneACCESS, the table was reduced by TCRdb to in-frame sequences with V and J called. These copies leave out some clones; in studies compared against another copy, an unresolved V gene accounts for under half, and the cause of the remainder is not known. Clonal size and the V and J genes are those of that table, whereas D and trimming came from the DNA. This sample holds 150,000 to 170,000 clones; roughly 80% were observed only once. Roughly 4% of the sample comes from the top ten.

The germline V end is reduced by 5 bases and the J end by 8 bases; junction bases left unmatched: 14. The CDR3 sequence holds 16 residues, the cysteine and phenylalanine included. Solely the CDR3 DNA is kept, with 48 bases framed from the first base. From the germline V gene (reference sequence), CDR1 is LNHDA and CDR2 is SQIVND. On this clone: What antigen it recognizes has not been identified. No base-level quality is on record; no much larger clone is a single base apart.

The cohort comprised several hundred healthy bone marrow donors. All cohort members were sampled while nominally healthy, although unrecorded immune exposures were likely present. The donor tested CMV seronegative, placing the donor among the approximately 400 seronegative members of the cohort. A peripheral blood sample was provided by each donor, and peripheral blood mononuclear cells were used for TCR beta sequencing. Genomic DNA was extracted from the blood cell samples with the Qiagen DNeasy Blood Extraction Kit. The sequenced material came from PBMCs. This receptor was obtained from a woman aged 35 to 49 in good health and CMV-seronegative. The chain was built from TRBV19 and TRBJ1-4; TRBD1 matches 7 bases in the middle. The DNA is as follows: TGTGCCAGTAGTTCGGGACAGAACTACCAAGGGGAAAAACTGTTTTTT. This translates into CASSSGQNYQGEKLFF.